The rows below give T cell receptor beta chains drawn from one sample of a study of cytomegalovirus exposure and HLA in healthy donors. Generated by immunoSEQ multiplex PCR, the TCRdb table keeps only in-frame clones and is missing some. The sample lists 100,000 to 150,000 clones; 70% to 80% were seen once. The source material was PBMCs. These receptors all stem from a woman aged 40 to 50 in good health and CMV-seropositive. Both conserved end residues are part of each CDR3. The D gene is left open where the match is weak. Rows may omit the clone size; those that give it use once, few, many or a size class.

.	few	TRBJ1-2	TRBV10-3	CAISGVMTNYGYTF	TGTGCCATCAGTGGAGTGATGACAAACTATGGCTACACCTTC
.	.	TRBJ1-6	TRBV2	CASTSRGDNSPLHF	TGTGCCAGCACCTCGAGAGGCGACAATTCACCCCTCCACTTT
.	.	TRBJ1-2	TRBV6-1	CASSELGGGTNYGYTF	TGTGCCAGCAGTGAGCTCGGGGGGGGGACTAACTATGGCTACACCTTC
TRBD2	.	TRBJ2-1	TRBV4-3	CASSRLGTNNEQFF	TGCGCCAGCAGCCGACTCGGGACTAACAATGAGCAGTTCTTC
.	.	TRBJ1-1	TRBV5-6	CASSLGGDTEAFF	TGTGCCAGCAGCTTGGGGGGGGACACTGAAGCTTTCTTT
TRBD1	.	TRBJ1-1	TRBV5-1	CASGLTGPNTEAFF	TGCGCCAGCGGCCTGACAGGGCCGAACACTGAAGCTTTCTTT
.	few	TRBJ2-7	TRBV5-4	CASSPNAVEYEQYF	TGTGCCAGCAGCCCCAACGCTGTAGAATACGAGCAGTACTTC
TRBD1	.	TRBJ2-5	TRBV10-3	CAISRDSEQETQYF	TGTGCCATCAGTAGGGACAGCGAACAAGAGACCCAGTACTTC
.	.	TRBJ1-2	TRBV27	CASSLSGGFYGYTF	TGTGCCAGCAGTTTATCGGGGGGGTTCTATGGCTACACCTTC
TRBD1	once	TRBJ1-2	TRBV7-2	CASSLAPGGYYGYTF	TGTGCCAGCAGCTTAGCGCCAGGGGGCTACTATGGCTACACCTTC
TRBD1	.	TRBJ1-2	TRBV5-4	CASSLARGQNYGYTF	TGTGCCAGCAGCTTGGCAAGGGGGCAGAACTATGGCTACACCTTC
TRBD1	.	TRBJ2-2	TRBV2	CASTEGRQGRGAVLFF	TGTGCCAGCACCGAAGGGAGACAGGGTCGAGGGGCCGTGCTGTTTTTT
.	.	TRBJ1-2	TRBV23-1	CASSQSGLNGYGYTF	TGCGCCAGCAGTCAATCGGGGCTGAACGGGTATGGCTACACCTTC
.	.	TRBJ1-1	TRBV4-2	CASSQDQGRFLAFF	TGTGCCAGCAGCCAAGACCAAGGGAGGTTTCTAGCTTTCTTT
.	few	TRBJ2-5	TRBV5-1	CASSLATVLQETQYF	TGCGCCAGCAGCTTGGCGACAGTCCTTCAAGAGACCCAGTACTTC
.	.	TRBJ2-1	TRBV5-1	CASSLEGDYNEQFF	TGCGCCAGCAGCTTAGAGGGGGACTACAATGAGCAGTTCTTC
TRBD1	.	TRBJ2-5	TRBV19	CASSRTGNQETQYF	TGTGCCAGTAGTCGGACAGGGAACCAAGAGACCCAGTACTTC
TRBD1	.	TRBJ1-4	TRBV13	CASSEQGTGEEKLFF	TGTGCCAGCAGCGAGCAAGGGACAGGGGAGGAAAAACTGTTTTTT